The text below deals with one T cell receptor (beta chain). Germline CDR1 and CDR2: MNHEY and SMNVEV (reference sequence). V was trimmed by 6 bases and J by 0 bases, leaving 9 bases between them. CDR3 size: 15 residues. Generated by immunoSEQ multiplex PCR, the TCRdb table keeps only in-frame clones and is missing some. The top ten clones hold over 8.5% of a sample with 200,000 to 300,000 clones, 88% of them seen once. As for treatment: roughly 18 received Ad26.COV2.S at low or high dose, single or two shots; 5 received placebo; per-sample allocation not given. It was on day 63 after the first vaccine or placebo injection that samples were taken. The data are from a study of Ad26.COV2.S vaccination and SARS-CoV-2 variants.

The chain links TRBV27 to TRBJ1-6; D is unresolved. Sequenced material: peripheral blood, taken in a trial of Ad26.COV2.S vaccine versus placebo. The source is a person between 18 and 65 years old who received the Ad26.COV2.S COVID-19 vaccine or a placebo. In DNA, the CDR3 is TGTGCCAGCAGAGCGAGAAGCTCCTATAATTCACCCCTCCACTTT. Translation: CASRARSSYNSPLHF.